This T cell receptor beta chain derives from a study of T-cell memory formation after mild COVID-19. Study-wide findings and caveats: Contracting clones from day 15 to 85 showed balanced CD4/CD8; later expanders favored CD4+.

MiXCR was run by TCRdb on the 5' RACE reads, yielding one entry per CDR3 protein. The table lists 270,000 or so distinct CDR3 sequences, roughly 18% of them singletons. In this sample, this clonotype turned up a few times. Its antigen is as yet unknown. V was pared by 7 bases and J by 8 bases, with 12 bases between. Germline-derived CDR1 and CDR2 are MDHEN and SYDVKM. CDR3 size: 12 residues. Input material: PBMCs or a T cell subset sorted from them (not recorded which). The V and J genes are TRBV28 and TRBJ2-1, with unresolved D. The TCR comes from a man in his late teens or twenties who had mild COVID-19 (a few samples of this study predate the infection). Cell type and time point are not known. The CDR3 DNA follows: TGTGCCAGCACGTCGCGGTTTGATGAGCAGTTCTTC. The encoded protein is CASTSRFDEQFF.